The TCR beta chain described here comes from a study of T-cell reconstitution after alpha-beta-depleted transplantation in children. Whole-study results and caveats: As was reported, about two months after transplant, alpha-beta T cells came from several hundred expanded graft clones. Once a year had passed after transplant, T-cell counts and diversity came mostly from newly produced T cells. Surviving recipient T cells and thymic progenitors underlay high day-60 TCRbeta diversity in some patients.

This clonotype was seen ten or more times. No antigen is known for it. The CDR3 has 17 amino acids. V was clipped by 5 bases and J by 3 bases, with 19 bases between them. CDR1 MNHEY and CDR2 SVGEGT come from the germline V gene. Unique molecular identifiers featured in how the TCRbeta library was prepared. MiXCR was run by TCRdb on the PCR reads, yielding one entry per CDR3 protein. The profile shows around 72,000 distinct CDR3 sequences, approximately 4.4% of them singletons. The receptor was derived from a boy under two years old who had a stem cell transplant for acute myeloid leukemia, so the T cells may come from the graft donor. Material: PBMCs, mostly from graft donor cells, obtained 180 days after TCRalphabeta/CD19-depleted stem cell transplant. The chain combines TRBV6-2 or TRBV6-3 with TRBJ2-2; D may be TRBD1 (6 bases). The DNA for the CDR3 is TGTGCCAGCAGTCCACAACCGGGACACCAACACACCGGGGAGCTGTTTTTT. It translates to CASSPQPGHQHTGELFF.